One T cell receptor (beta chain) is described in this entry. The data are from a study of shared T cell receptors in the human thymus. This table comes from immunoSEQ multiplex PCR, and its TCRdb copy is limited to in-frame clones, with some not included. The sample holds 540,000 or so clones, around 82% seen once. The CDR3 runs to 16 residues. V shed 5 bases, J shed 2 bases, and the junction held 5 bases outside the gene matches. Germline V CDR1 and CDR2: SGHRS, YFSETQ. Separately, the same data were catalogued under a study of human thymus T cells. From that study: Thymic samples were excised during corrective heart operations.

This clonotype originated in a boy in the first two years of life with a congenital heart defect. The sample consisted of thymocytes. The chain is built from TRBV5-1 and TRBJ2-1, with 12 bases fitting TRBD2. This CDR3 is CASRSRTSGTYNEQFF. In DNA form, the CDR3 reads TGCGCCAGCAGATCCCGGACTAGCGGGACCTACAATGAGCAGTTCTTC.